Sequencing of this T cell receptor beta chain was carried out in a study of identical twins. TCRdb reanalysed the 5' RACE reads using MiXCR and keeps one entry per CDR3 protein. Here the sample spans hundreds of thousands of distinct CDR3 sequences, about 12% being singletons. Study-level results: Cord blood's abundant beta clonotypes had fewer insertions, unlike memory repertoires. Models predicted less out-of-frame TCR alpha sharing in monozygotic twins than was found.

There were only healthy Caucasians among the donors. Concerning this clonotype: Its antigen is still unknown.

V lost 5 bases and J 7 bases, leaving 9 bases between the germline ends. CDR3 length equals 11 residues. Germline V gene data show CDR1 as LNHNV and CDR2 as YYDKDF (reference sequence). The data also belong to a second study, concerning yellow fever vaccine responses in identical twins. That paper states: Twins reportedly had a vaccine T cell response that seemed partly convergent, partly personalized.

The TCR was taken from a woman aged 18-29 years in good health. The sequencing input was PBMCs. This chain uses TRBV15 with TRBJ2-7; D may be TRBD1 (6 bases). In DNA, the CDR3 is TGTGCCACCAGCCGTGGACAGGAGCAGTACTTC. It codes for CATSRGQEQYF.